This T cell receptor (beta chain) was sequenced for a study of CD8 T cells in ankylosing spondylitis. MiXCR, applied by TCRdb to the 5' RACE reads, yields one record per CDR3 protein. The profile shows about 130,000 distinct CDR3 sequences, more than 9.5% of them singletons. Looked up from germline, CDR1 is SQVTM and CDR2 is ANQGSEA. J was trimmed by 5 bases and V by 3 bases; bases with no gene match: 6. The CDR3 spans 13 residues. General observations from the study: Apparently characteristic of ankylosing spondylitis blood was a TCR beta motif (roughly 8 highly homologous variants). The authors found the disease-linked clones to be CD8+ and relatively rare in peripheral blood.

This clonotype was seen many times. What it binds is unknown. The rearrangement joins TRBV29-1 to TRBJ1-2; 7 bases match TRBD1. Material for sequencing was blood, either unsorted or a sorted T cell fraction (not recorded which). The origin of this receptor is a female donor with ankylosing spondylitis or in good health (not recorded which). The CDR3 DNA sequence: TGCAGCGTTGAGGTAGACAGGGAGTATGGCTACACCTTC. Protein: CSVEVDREYGYTF.